The next 13 T cell receptor beta chains were all read from a single sample in a study (dated by TCRdb to the mid-2010s). Receptors were amplified or captured by RT-PCR. The run used an Illumina MiSeq. The public reads were reanalyzed by TCRdb: fastp trimming at Q25, MiXCR alignment, in-frame beta chains only. For every CDR3 protein sequence, its rows merge into one entry that carries the most common genes and DNA. The sample has almost 700,000 distinct CDR3 sequences on record, 14% of them singletons. Clones ranked in the top ten supply about 3.6% of the sample. The sequencing input was memory CD4+ T cells from blood. These receptors originate from a female donor in good health, serving as a healthy control.

Many counts were recorded for this clonotype. J is TRBJ1-6 and V is TRBV7-9; 7 nucleotides align to TRBD1. This CDR3 spans 15 amino acids. The V gene end was trimmed by 0 bases and the J gene end by 5 bases; junction bases not matched to a gene: 1. Germline assignment: CDR1 SEHNR and CDR2 FQNEAQ (reference sequence). As DNA, the CDR3 is TGTGCCAGCAGCTTAGCCGGGACAGATAATTCACCCCTCCACTTT. Amino acids: CASSLAGTDNSPLHF.

The chain is built from TRBV20-1 and TRBJ2-1, with TRBD2 as a possible D gene (6 bases). This CDR3 is 17 amino acids long. Trimming left V 8 bases short and J 3 bases short, with 26 bases between. From germline, CDR1 is DFQATT and CDR2 SNEGSKA (reference sequence). CDR3 sequence (DNA): TGCAGTACGACGAGAGTCAAGCGGGCTTTGGACTACAATGAGCAGTTCTTC. Encoded protein: CSTTRVKRALDYNEQFF.

The rearrangement uses TRBV7-2 and TRBJ1-1; 7 nucleotides align to TRBD1. The trim removed 1 base at V and 4 bases at J, leaving 6 bases unmatched. Germline assignment: CDR1 SGHTA and CDR2 FQGNSA. This CDR3 is built from 15 residues. The CDR3 sequence: CASSLERGGRTEAFF. The CDR3 DNA is TGTGCCAGCAGCTTAGAGCGAGGGGGCCGCACTGAAGCTTTCTTT.

This clonotype came up a few times. The gene calls are TRBV27 and TRBJ1-2; 8 nucleotides line up with TRBD1. V dropped 6 bases and J dropped 3; count of bases not matched to a gene: 3. The germline gives CDR1 MNHEY, CDR2 SMNVEV (reference sequence). CDR3 size: 13 residues. CDR3 sequence reads: CASRKTGDYGYTF. The CDR3 region has the DNA TGTGCCAGCAGAAAGACAGGGGACTATGGCTACACCTTC.

V usage is TRBV10-3 and J usage is TRBJ2-1, with TRBD1 matching 10 bases. Trimming at V came to 2 bases and at J to 5 bases, leaving 9 bases not matched to a gene. Germline CDR1 ENHRY, CDR2 SYGVKD. The CDR3 loop spans 17 amino acids. CDR3 in DNA: TGTGCCATCAGTGAGGGGAGGGACAGGGGCGAACACAATGAGCAGTTCTTC. This sequence encodes CAISEGRDRGEHNEQFF.

The rearrangement joins TRBV20-1 to TRBJ1-2; 7 bases line up with TRBD1. The CDR3 is 14 residues long. V gave up 6 bases and J gave up 3 bases; unmatched junction bases: 10. The germline gives CDR1 DFQATT, CDR2 SNEGSKA (reference sequence). DNA of the CDR3: TGCAGTGCCGCCCAAGGGGGCGCCGACTATGGCTACACCTTC. Translation: CSAAQGGADYGYTF.

The chain joins TRBV28 to TRBJ2-7; 7 nucleotides line up with TRBD1. Germline V CDR1 and CDR2: MDHEN, SYDVKM. V dropped 6 bases and J dropped 2; count of bases not matched to a gene: 7. The CDR3 is made up of 14 amino acids. Here the CDR3 DNA reads TGTGCCAGCAGCCAATTCGACAGGGCCTACGAGCAGTACTTC. It codes for CASSQFDRAYEQYF. Combining the CDR3 with reference TRBV28 and TRBJ2-7 gives the whole variable domain DVKVTQSSRYLVKRTGEKVFLECVQDMDHENMFWYRQDPGLGLRLIYFSYDVKMKEKGDIPEGYSVSREKKERFSLILESASTNQTSMYLCASSQFDRAYEQYFGPGTRLTVT.

This chain joins TRBV5-1 and TRBJ2-3; perhaps D is TRBD1 or TRBD2 (6 bases each). Trimming left V 4 bases short and J 5 bases short, with 23 bases between. This CDR3 has 17 amino acids. Per the germline V gene, CDR1 is SGHRS and CDR2 is YFSETQ. The CDR3: CASSTGQGVGGLDTQYF. The CDR3 DNA is TGCGCCAGCAGCACGGGACAAGGCGTGGGGGGTCTAGATACGCAGTATTTT.

The chain combines TRBV28 with TRBJ1-4, with TRBD1 matching over 8 bases. The trim removed 7 bases at V and 10 bases at J, leaving 5 bases unmatched. The CDR3 is 12 amino acids. The germline V gene encodes CDR1 MDHEN and CDR2 SYDVKM. This chain's CDR3 is CASNKQGGKLFF. CDR3 nucleotides: TGTGCCAGCAACAAACAGGGGGGAAAACTGTTTTTT.

This clonotype appeared many times. The rearrangement joins TRBV7-6 to TRBJ2-1; weak D call: TRBD1 (6 bases). The CDR3 contains 17 residues. The germline V and J ends were trimmed by 0 bases and 0 bases, with 12 bases remaining between them. CDR1 and CDR2 from the germline V gene are SGHVS and FNYEAQ. The CDR3 sequence: CASSLAPGASSYNEQFF. The CDR3 coding sequence is TGTGCCAGCAGCTTAGCCCCAGGGGCTAGCTCCTACAATGAGCAGTTCTTC. Drawing the rest from reference TRBV7-6 and TRBJ2-1, the complete variable domain is GAGVSQSPRYKVTKRGQDVALRCDPISGHVSLYWYRQALGQGPEFLTYFNYEAQQDKSGLPNDRFSAERPEGSISTLTIQRTEQRDSAMYRCASSLAPGASSYNEQFFGPGTRLTVL.

Notes on this clonotype: A read error may account for a junction end that differs from germline. The gene calls are TRBV24-1 and TRBJ1-5; no reliable D call. The CDR3 has 12 residues. Germline CDR1 KGHDR, CDR2 SFDVKD. As DNA, the CDR3 is TGTTCCACCAGTGATATAAATCAGCCCCAGCATTTT. Its translation: CSTSDINQPQHF.

A word on this clonotype: The junction shows a germline mismatch at one end, possibly a read error. V and J are TRBV29-1 and TRBJ2-7; no reliable D call. In germline, CDR1 is SQVTM, CDR2 ANQGSEA. The CDR3 loop spans 14 amino acids. The CDR3: CSVPLGPPTYEQYF. The CDR3 coding sequence is TGCAGCGTGCCTCTAGGGCCCCCTACCTATGAGCAGTACTTC.

V gene TRBV6-6 combines with J gene TRBJ1-1, with TRBD1 as a possible D gene (5 bases). The germline V and J ends were trimmed by 7 bases and 8 bases, with 17 bases remaining between them. The germline gives CDR1 MNHNY, CDR2 SVGAGI (reference sequence). The CDR3 spans 13 residues. The CDR3 region is CASIAEGLKEAFF. The DNA for the CDR3 is TGTGCCAGCATCGCCGAGGGACTAAAGGAAGCTTTCTTT.